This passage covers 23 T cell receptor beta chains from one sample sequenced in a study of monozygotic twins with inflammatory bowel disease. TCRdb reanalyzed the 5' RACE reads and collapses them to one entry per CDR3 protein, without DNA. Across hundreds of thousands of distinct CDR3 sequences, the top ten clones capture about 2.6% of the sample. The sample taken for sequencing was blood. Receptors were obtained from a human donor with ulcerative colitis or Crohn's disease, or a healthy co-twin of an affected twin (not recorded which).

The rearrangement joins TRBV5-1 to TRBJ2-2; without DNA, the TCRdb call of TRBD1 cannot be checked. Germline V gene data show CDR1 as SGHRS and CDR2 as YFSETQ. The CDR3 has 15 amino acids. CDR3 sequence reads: CASSQQGASAGELFF.

The CDR3 here is CASSLAQGSPSSYNEQFF. The chain combines TRBV5-1 with TRBJ2-1. The CDR3 sequence is 18 residues long. CDR1 is SGHRS, CDR2 YFSETQ, per germline. Looking up the rest from reference TRBV5-1 and TRBJ2-1 gives the full variable domain: KAGVTQTPRYLIKTRGQQVTLSCSPISGHRSVSWYQQTPGQGLQFLFEYFSETQRNKGNFPGRFSGRQFSNSRSEMNVSTLELGDSALYLCASSLAQGSPSSYNEQFFGPGTRLTVL.

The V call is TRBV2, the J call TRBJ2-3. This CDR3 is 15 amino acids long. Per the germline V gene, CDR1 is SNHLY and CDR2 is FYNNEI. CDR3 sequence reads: CASSPMIGSTDTQYF.

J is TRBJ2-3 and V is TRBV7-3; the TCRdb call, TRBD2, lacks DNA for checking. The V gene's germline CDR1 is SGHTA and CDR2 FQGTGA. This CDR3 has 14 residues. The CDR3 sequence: CASGSGLVGDTQYF.

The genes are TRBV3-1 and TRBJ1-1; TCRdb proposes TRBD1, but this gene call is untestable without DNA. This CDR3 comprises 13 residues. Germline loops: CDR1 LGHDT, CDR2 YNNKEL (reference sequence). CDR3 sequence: CASSHGGRGEAFF.

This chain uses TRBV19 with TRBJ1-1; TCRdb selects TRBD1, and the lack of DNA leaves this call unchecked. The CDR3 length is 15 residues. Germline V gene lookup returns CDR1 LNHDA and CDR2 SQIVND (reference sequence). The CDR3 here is CASSQGWRINTEAFF.

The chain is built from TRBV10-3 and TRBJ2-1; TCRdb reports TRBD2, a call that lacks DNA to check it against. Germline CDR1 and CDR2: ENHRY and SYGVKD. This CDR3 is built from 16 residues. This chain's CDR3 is CAINKLLAGGPNEQFF.

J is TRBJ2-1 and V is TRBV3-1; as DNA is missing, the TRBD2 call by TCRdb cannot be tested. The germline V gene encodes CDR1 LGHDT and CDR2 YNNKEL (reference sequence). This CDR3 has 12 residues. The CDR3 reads CASSQARTSQNF.

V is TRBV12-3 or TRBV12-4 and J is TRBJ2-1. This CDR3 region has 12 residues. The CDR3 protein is CASRNIINEQFF.

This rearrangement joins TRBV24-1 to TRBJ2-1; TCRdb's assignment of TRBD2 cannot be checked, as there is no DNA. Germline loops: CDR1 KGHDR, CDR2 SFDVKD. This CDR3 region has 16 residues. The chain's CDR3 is CATSDKREFRGNEQFF.

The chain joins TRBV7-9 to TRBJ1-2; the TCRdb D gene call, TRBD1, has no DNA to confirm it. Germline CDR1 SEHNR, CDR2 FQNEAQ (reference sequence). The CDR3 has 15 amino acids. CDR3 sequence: CASSPQSRDREGYTF. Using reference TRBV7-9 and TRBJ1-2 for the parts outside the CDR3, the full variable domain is DTGVSQNPRHKITKRGQNVTFRCDPISEHNRLYWYRQTLGQGPEFLTYFQNEAQLEKSRLLSDRFSAERPKGSFSTLEIQRTEQGDSAMYLCASSPQSRDREGYTFGSGTRLTVV.

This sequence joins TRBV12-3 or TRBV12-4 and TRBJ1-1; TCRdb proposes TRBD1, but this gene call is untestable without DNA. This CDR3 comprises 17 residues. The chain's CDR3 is CASSPRQGLVASTEAFF.

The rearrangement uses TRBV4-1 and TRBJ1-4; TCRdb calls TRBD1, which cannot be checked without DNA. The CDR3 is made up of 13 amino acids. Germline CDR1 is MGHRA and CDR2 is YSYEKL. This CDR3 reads CASSQDGEGKLFF.

Here the CDR3 reads CASSPSLAGVLRETQYF. V usage is TRBV12-3 or TRBV12-4 and J usage is TRBJ2-5; TCRdb selects TRBD2, and the lack of DNA leaves this call unchecked. This CDR3 has 17 residues.

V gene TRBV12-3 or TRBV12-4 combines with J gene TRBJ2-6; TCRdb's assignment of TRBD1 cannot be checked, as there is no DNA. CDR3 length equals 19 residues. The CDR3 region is CASSPHSGTAFSGANVLTF.

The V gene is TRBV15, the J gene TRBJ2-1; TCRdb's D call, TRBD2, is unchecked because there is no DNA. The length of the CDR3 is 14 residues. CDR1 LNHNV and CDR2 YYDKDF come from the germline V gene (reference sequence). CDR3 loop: CATGIPAVYNEQFF.

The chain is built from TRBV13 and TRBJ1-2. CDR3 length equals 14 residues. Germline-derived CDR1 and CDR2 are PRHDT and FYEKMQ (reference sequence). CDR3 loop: CASSLVNSNYGYTF.

The CDR3 spells CSVQLAGGPGTDTQYF. The chain employs TRBV29-1 and TRBJ2-3; with no DNA, the TCRdb D assignment of TRBD2 cannot be verified. The CDR3 is made up of 16 amino acids. Germline CDR1 and CDR2: SQVTM and ANQGSEA.

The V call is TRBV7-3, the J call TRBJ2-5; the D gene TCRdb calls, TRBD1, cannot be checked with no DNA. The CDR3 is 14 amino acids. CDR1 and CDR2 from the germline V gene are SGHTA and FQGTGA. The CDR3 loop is CASSSTGAGETQYF.

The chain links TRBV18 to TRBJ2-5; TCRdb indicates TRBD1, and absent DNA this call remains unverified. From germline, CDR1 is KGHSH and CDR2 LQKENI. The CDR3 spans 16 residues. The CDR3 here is CASSPARGEGQETQYF.

This CDR3 is CASSPAGGAGGYTF. The chain carries TRBV7-2 and TRBJ1-2; TCRdb's assignment of TRBD1 cannot be checked, as there is no DNA. CDR1 and CDR2 (germline): SGHTA, FQGNSA. The CDR3 totals 14 residues.

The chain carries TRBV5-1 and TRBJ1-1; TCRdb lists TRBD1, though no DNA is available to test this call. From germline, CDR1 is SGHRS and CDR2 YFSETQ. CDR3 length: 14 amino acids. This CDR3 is CASSVGHGGTEAFF.

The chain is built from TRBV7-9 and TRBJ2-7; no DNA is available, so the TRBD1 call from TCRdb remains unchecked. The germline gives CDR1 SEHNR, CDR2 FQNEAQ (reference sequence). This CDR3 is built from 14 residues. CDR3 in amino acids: CASSLETGGYEQYF.